The rows below give T cell receptor beta chains drawn from one sample of a study of shared clonotypes between healthy human individuals. Here immunoSEQ multiplex PCR was the method, and the copy in TCRdb shows in-frame clones only, minus some. Of around 2.1 million clones listed, 93% are singletons. The sample taken for sequencing was naive CD8+ T cells from PBMCs. The receptor set was obtained from a man aged 18-30 years in good health. Some clones in this sample may be carry-over from other donors' samples. Each CDR3 is given with its conserved first and last residue. The D gene is left open where the match is weak. Expanded clones get a size class; other rows say once, few or many, or leave the size out.

V	size	D	length	J	CDR3	DNA
TRBV7-3	-	TRBD2	16	TRBJ2-1	CASSSRTSGSYNEQFF	TGTGCCAGCAGCTCAAGGACTAGCGGGTCCTACAATGAGCAGTTCTTC
TRBV5-1	-	-	14	TRBJ1-1	CASSSGRGITEAFF	TGCGCCAGCAGCTCGGGGAGGGGGATCACTGAAGCTTTCTTT
TRBV9	-	TRBD2	14	TRBJ2-1	CASGGTSRHNEQFF	TGTGCCAGCGGCGGGACTAGCCGACACAATGAGCAGTTCTTC
TRBV6-1	-	TRBD1	15	TRBJ1-6	CASSDRDRGGEPLHF	TGTGCCAGCAGTGACCGGGACAGGGGCGGAGAACCCCTCCACTTT
TRBV30	-	-	11	TRBJ2-5	CANQGQETQYF	TGTGCCAATCAGGGACAAGAGACCCAGTACTTC
TRBV4-1	-	-	13	TRBJ2-5	CASSQEKLETQYF	TGCGCCAGCAGCCAAGAGAAGTTGGAGACCCAGTACTTC
TRBV28	-	-	14	TRBJ2-7	CASTPAGGSYEQYF	TGTGCCAGCACCCCAGCGGGCGGCTCCTACGAGCAGTACTTC
TRBV30	-	-	13	TRBJ1-5	CAWSELDNQPQHF	TGTGCCTGGAGTGAATTGGACAATCAGCCCCAGCATTTT
TRBV29-1	-	TRBD1	14	TRBJ1-1	CSVADRGGNTEAFF	TGCAGCGTTGCGGACAGGGGGGGGAACACTGAAGCTTTCTTT
TRBV7-9	-	TRBD1	17	TRBJ2-3	CASSPPSPGQGSDTQYF	TGTGCCAGCAGCCCCCCCTCTCCAGGACAGGGGTCAGATACGCAGTATTTT
TRBV27	-	TRBD2	15	TRBJ2-2	CASSLSSGRGGELFF	TGTGCCAGCAGTTTATCTAGCGGGAGGGGCGGGGAGCTGTTTTTT
TRBV2	-	TRBD2	17	TRBJ2-5	CASLSIAGGPRQETQYF	TGTGCCAGCTTGAGTATAGCGGGAGGGCCTCGGCAAGAGACCCAGTACTTC
TRBV2	-	TRBD1	17	TRBJ1-2	CASSEAGTGFTADGYTF	TGTGCCAGCAGTGAAGCGGGGACAGGGTTTACCGCTGATGGCTACACCTTC
TRBV5-6	-	-	15	TRBJ2-7	CASSLGGANIYEQYF	TGTGCCAGCAGCTTAGGTGGGGCCAACATCTACGAGCAGTACTTC
TRBV5-6	-	TRBD1	15	TRBJ1-5	CASSLDGRGGQPQHF	TGTGCCAGCAGCTTGGACGGCAGGGGGGGACAGCCCCAGCATTTT
TRBV7-3	once	-	18	TRBJ2-2	CASSLTGRSSFNTGELFF	TGTGCCAGCAGCTTAACGGGGCGATCCTCCTTTAACACCGGGGAGCTGTTTTTT
TRBV7-6	-	TRBD1	14	TRBJ2-2	CASSFHRGAGELFF	TGTGCCAGCAGCTTTCACAGGGGCGCCGGGGAGCTGTTTTTT
TRBV7-9	-	-	15	TRBJ2-2	CASSLVVSNTGELFF	TGTGCCAGCAGCTTAGTCGTCTCGAACACCGGGGAGCTGTTTTTT
TRBV14	-	-	15	TRBJ2-1	CASSQFVTFPNEQFF	TGTGCCAGCAGCCAATTCGTGACATTCCCAAATGAGCAGTTCTTC
TRBV6-6	-	-	15	TRBJ1-5	CASSSRLASNQPQHF	TGTGCCAGCAGTTCGCGATTAGCTAGCAATCAGCCCCAGCATTTT
TRBV7-9	-	TRBD1	15	TRBJ2-3	CASSPGQGVTDTQYF	TGTGCCAGCAGCCCGGGACAGGGGGTGACAGATACGCAGTATTTT
TRBV18	-	-	15	TRBJ2-3	CASSPTSDGGLAQYF	TGTGCCAGCTCACCCACCTCCGACGGGGGGCTTGCGCAGTATTTT
TRBV27	-	-	14	TRBJ2-1	CASSLSRIGNEQFF	TGTGCCAGCAGTTTATCGCGAATCGGGAATGAGCAGTTCTTC
TRBV27	-	-	14	TRBJ2-2	CASSPLLTVGELFF	TGTGCCAGCAGTCCCCTCTTAACCGTAGGGGAGCTGTTTTTT
TRBV15	-	-	17	TRBJ2-2	CATSRVQWGSDTGELFF	TGTGCCACCAGCAGAGTACAGTGGGGGAGCGACACCGGGGAGCTGTTTTTT